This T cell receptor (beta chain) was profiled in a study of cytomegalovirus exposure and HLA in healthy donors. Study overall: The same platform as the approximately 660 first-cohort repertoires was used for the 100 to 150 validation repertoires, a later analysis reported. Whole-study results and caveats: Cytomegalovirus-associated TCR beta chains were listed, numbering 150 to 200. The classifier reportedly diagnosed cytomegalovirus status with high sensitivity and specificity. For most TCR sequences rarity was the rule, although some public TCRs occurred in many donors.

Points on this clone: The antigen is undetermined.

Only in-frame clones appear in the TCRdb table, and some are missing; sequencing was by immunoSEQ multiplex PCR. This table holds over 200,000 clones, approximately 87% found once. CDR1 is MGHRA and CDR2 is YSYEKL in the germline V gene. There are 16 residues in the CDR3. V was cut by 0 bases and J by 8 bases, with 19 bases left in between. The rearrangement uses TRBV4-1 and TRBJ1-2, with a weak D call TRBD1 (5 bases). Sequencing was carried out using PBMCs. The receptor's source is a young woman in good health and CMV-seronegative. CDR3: CASSQDPAGTFVGYTF. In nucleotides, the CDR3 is TGCGCCAGCAGCCAAGACCCGGCAGGGACGTTTGTCGGCTACACCTTC.